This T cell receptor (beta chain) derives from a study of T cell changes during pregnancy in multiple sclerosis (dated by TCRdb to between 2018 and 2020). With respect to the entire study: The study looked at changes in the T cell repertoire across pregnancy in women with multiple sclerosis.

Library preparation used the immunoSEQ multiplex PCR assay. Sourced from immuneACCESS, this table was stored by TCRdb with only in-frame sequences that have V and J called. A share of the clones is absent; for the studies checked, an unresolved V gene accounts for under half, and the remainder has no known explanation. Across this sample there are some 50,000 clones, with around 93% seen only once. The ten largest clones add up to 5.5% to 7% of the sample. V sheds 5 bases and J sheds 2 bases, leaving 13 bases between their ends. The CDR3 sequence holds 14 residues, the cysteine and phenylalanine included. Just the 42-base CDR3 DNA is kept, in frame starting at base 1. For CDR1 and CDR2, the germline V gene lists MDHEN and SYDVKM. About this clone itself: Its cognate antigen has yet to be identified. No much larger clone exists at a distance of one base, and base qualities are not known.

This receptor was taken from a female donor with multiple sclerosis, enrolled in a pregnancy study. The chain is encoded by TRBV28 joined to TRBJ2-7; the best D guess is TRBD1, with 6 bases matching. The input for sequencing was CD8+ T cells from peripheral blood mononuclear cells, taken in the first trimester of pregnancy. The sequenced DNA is TGTGCCAGCAGTCCGTGGACAGCTCCCTACGAGCAGTACTTC. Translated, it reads CASSPWTAPYEQYF.